A selection of T cell receptor beta chains follows, all from one sample in a study of blood T cell repertoires in COVID-19. The repertoire was sequenced with immunoSEQ multiplex PCR; TCRdb's copy has only in-frame clones and lacks some. The sample includes tens of thousands of clones, roughly 89% of them seen just once. The sample was peripheral blood. These receptors were collected from a man aged 45-65 years with active or convalescent COVID-19. Both conserved end residues are part of each CDR3. D genes are given only for firm matches. Clone size is stated in some rows and not others, as once, few, many or a class when expanded.

v_gene	j_gene	d_gene	abundance	CDR3nt	CDR3aa
TRBV11-3	TRBJ2-7	TRBD2	-	TGTGCCAGCAGCTTAAATAGCGGGAGAACGGGCGAGCAGTACTTC	CASSLNSGRTGEQYF
TRBV2	TRBJ2-1	-	-	TGTGCCAGCAGTGACCCTAGGTGGAATGAGCAGTTCTTC	CASSDPRWNEQFF
TRBV19	TRBJ1-1	TRBD1	-	TGTGCCAGTAGTGCCCGACAGGGGCTCACTGAAGCTTTCTTT	CASSARQGLTEAFF
TRBV3-1/TRBV3-2	TRBJ2-7	TRBD2	-	TGTGCCAGCAGCCAAGGTAATAGCGGGAGTTACGAGCAGTACTTC	CASSQGNSGSYEQYF
TRBV7-7	TRBJ2-5	-	-	TGTGCCAGCAGCTTAGCGGGAGGAGGAGAGACCCAGTACTTC	CASSLAGGGETQYF
TRBV24-1	TRBJ2-2	-	-	TGTGCCACCAGTGACCCGTGGCGGACGAACACCGGGGAGCTGTTTTTT	CATSDPWRTNTGELFF
TRBV4-1	TRBJ2-5	TRBD2	large	TGCGCCAGCAGCCAAGTGGACAGTACTATGGGACTAGCGGCCGGGGGGGAGACCCAGTACTTC	CASSQVDSTMGLAAGGETQYF
TRBV3-1/TRBV3-2	TRBJ1-5	TRBD1	-	TGTGCCAGCAGCCAAGCCTTCGACAGGGGCAATCAGCCCCAGCATTTT	CASSQAFDRGNQPQHF
TRBV6-5	TRBJ2-7	-	-	TGTGCCAGCGGTCTAGCCCCAACCTACGAGCAGTACTTC	CASGLAPTYEQYF
TRBV19	TRBJ1-2	TRBD1	once	TGTGCCAGTAGTGACAGGGGATTCTATGGCTACACCTTC	CASSDRGFYGYTF
TRBV4-2	TRBJ1-6	TRBD1	-	TGTGCCAGCAGCCTACAAAGGACAGGGTCAAGCCGACCCCTCCACTTT	CASSLQRTGSSRPLHF
TRBV10-3	TRBJ1-4	TRBD1	-	TGTGCCATCAGTGAGTCGACAGGGTCAAGGGAAAAACTGTTTTTT	CAISESTGSREKLFF
TRBV9	TRBJ2-2	-	-	TGTGCCAGCAGCGTAGGTTGGGGGGACGCCGGGGAGCTGTTTTTT	CASSVGWGDAGELFF
TRBV4-1	TRBJ1-2	TRBD1	-	TGCGCCAGCAGCCAAGATTGGGGGGACAGGGGAGCTAACTATGGCTACACCTTC	CASSQDWGDRGANYGYTF
TRBV19	TRBJ2-2	TRBD1	-	TGTGCCAGTAGTATGGCAGGGACAGCGAACACCGGGGAGCTGTTTTTT	CASSMAGTANTGELFF
TRBV5-5	TRBJ2-7	TRBD1	-	TGTGCCAGCAGCTTGCAAAGGACAGGCAGCACCTACGAGCAGTACTTC	CASSLQRTGSTYEQYF
TRBV2	TRBJ2-5	-	-	TGTGCCAGCACCCTGGGAACAGGACAAGAGACCCAGTACTTC	CASTLGTGQETQYF
TRBV10-1	TRBJ1-6	TRBD1	-	TGCGCCCGACCCGGGACAGGGGTCTCACCCCTCCACTTT	CARPGTGVSPLHF
TRBV28	TRBJ1-2	-	-	TGTGCCAGCAGCCCCTCAGGGTTACGATATGGCTACACCTTC	CASSPSGLRYGYTF
TRBV6-5	TRBJ2-7	TRBD1	-	TGTGCCAGCAGTTACCGGGACAGCCGGCGGGAGCAGTACTTC	CASSYRDSRREQYF
TRBV5-1	TRBJ2-7	-	-	TGCGCCAGCAGCTTCTTTCCGGAGTCCTACGAGCAGTACTTC	CASSFFPESYEQYF
TRBV4-1	TRBJ2-5	-	-	TGCGCCAGCAGCCTCCGGCCGGGGGTGGTTGAAGAGACCCAGTACTTC	CASSLRPGVVEETQYF
TRBV7-2	TRBJ2-7	TRBD2	-	TGTGCCAGCAGCACCCGACTAGCGGGGGCCCTAGGCGGCTACGAGCAGTACTTC	CASSTRLAGALGGYEQYF
TRBV10-2	TRBJ2-5	TRBD1	-	TGCGCCAGCACCCGGGACAGCCAAGAGACCCAGTACTTC	CASTRDSQETQYF
TRBV7-2	TRBJ2-1	-	-	TGTGCCAGCAGCTCCCCTGTTGGTAGCCGGAGCTCCTACAATGAGCAGTTCTTC	CASSSPVGSRSSYNEQFF
TRBV6-4	TRBJ1-2	-	-	TGTGCCAGCAGCCCCGACAGGAGCTATGGCTACACCTTC	CASSPDRSYGYTF
TRBV30	TRBJ1-2	-	-	TGTGCCTGGAGTGTACTTGTCGGTCCTTCTGGCTACACCTTC	CAWSVLVGPSGYTF
TRBV5-4	TRBJ2-2	TRBD2	-	TGTGCCAGCAGCTTGGTACGGGGGGCCGGGGAGCTGTTTTTT	CASSLVRGAGELFF
TRBV2	TRBJ2-2	TRBD2	few	TGTGCCAGCAGTATCGAGTACGGGACTAGCGGGAGCACCGGGGAGCTGTTTTTT	CASSIEYGTSGSTGELFF
TRBV6-5	TRBJ2-3	-	-	TGTGCCAGCAGAGCGGGTATAACAGATACGCAGTATTTT	CASRAGITDTQYF
TRBV27	TRBJ2-3	-	-	TGTGCCAGCCGCCCTAGCGGCACAGATACGCAGTATTTT	CASRPSGTDTQYF
TRBV21-1	TRBJ2-1	-	-	TGTGCCAGCAGCAATCAAACTAGATACTCCTACAATGAGCAGTTCTTC	CASSNQTRYSYNEQFF
TRBV6-6	TRBJ1-6	TRBD1	-	TGTGCCAGCAGTTCGGGACAGGGGGGGAATTCACCCCTCCACTTT	CASSSGQGGNSPLHF
TRBV28	TRBJ2-7	TRBD1	-	TGTGCCAGCAGTTCTTACGGGACAGCGACCTACGAGCAGTACTTC	CASSSYGTATYEQYF
TRBV3-1/TRBV3-2	TRBJ1-2	-	-	TGTGCCAGCAGCCCCGAAAGGGGCTCTAACTATGGCTACACCTTC	CASSPERGSNYGYTF